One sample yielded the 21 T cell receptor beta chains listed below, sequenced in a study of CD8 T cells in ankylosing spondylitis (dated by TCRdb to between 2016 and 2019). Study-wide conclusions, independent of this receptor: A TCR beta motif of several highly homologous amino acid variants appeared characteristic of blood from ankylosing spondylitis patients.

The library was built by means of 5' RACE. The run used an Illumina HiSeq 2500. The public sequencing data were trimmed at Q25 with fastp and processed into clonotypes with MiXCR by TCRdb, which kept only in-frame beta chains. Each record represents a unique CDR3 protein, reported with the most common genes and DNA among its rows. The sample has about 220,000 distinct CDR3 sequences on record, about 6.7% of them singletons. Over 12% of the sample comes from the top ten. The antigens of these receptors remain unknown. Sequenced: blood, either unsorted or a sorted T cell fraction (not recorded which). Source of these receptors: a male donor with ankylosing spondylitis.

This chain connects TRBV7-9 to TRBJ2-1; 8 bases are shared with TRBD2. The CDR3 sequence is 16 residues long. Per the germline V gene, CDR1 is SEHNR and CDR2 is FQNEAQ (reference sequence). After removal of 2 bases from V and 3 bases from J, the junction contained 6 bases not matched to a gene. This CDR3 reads CASSLPRTSSYNEQFF. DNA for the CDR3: TGTGCCAGCAGCTTACCTCGGACTAGCAGCTACAATGAGCAGTTCTTC.

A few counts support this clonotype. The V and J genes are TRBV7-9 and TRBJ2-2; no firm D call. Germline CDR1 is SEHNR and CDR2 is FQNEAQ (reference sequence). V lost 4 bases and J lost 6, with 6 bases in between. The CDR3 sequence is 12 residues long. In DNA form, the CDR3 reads TGTGCCAGCAGCTCTGAGTCCGGGGAGCTGTTTTTT. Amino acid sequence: CASSSESGELFF.

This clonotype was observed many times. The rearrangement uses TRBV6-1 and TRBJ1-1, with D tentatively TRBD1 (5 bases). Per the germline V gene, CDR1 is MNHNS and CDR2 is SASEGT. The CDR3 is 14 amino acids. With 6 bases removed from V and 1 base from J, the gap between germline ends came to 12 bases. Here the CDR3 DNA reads TGTGCCAGCAGCGACCGGGGGGAGAACACTGAAGCTTTCTTT. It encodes CASSDRGENTEAFF.

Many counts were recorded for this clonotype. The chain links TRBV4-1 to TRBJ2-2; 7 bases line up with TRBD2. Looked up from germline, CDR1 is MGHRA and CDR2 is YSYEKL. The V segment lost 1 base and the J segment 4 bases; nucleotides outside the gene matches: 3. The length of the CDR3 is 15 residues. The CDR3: CASSQVGGGTGELFF. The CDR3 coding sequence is TGCGCCAGCAGCCAAGTTGGGGGGGGCACCGGGGAGCTGTTTTTT.

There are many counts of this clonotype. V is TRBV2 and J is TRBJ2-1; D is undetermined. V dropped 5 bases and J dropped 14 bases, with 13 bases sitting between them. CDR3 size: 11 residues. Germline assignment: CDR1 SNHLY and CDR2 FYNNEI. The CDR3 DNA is TGTGCCAGCAGTCCAGACACGGGCGAGTTCTTC. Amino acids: CASSPDTGEFF. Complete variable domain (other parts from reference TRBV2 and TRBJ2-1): EPEVTQTPSHQVTQMGQEVILRCVPISNHLYFYWYRQILGQKVEFLVSFYNNEISEKSEIFDDQFSVERPDGSNFTLKIRSTKLEDSAMYFCASSPDTGEFFGPGTRLTVL.

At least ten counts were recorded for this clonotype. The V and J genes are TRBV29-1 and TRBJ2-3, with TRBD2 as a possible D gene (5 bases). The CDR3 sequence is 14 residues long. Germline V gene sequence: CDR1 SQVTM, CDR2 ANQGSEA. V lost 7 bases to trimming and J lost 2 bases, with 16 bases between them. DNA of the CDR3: TGCAGCGCCGGAGGCCGAATTAACACAGATACGCAGTATTTT. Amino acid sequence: CSAGGRINTDTQYF.

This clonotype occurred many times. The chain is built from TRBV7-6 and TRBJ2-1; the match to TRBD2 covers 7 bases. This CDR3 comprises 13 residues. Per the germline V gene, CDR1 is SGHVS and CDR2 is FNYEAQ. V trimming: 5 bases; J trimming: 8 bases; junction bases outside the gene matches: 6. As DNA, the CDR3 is TGTGCCAGCAGCCACGACCGGGGGGATGAGCAGTTCTTC. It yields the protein CASSHDRGDEQFF.

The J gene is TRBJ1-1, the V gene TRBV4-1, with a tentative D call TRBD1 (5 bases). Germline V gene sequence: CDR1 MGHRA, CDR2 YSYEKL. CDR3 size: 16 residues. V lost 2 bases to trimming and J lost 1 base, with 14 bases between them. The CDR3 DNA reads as TGCGCCAGCAGCCAACAAAAGGGGCGGTCGAACACTGAAGCTTTCTTT. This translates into CASSQQKGRSNTEAFF.

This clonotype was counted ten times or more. CDR3 coding DNA: TGCAGTGCTGCCGATTACAGGGGGCTCAATCAGCCCCAGCATTTT. Encoded protein: CSAADYRGLNQPQHF. The chain has TRBV20-1 and TRBJ1-5; 9 bases are shared with TRBD1. J was trimmed by 3 bases and V by 5 bases; bases with no gene match: 8. The germline V gene encodes CDR1 DFQATT and CDR2 SNEGSKA (reference sequence). This CDR3 has 15 residues.

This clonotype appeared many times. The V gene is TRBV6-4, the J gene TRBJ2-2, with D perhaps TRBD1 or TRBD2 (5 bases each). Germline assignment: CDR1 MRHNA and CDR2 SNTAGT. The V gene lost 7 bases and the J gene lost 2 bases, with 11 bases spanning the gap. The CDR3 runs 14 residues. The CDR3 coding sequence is TGTGCCAGCAACGAGGGGTTTAACACCGGGGAGCTGTTTTTT. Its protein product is CASNEGFNTGELFF.

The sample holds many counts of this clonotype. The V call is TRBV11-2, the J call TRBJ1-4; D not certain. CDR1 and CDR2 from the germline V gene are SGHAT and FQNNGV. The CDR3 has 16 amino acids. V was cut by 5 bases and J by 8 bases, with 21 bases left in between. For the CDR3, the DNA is TGTGCCAGCAGCCCCCGATACACGGCTGTTGGCGAAAAACTGTTTTTT. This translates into CASSPRYTAVGEKLFF.

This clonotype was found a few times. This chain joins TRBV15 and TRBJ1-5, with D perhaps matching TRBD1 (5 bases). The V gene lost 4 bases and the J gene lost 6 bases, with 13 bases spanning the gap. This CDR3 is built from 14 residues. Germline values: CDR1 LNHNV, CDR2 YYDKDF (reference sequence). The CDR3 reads CATSMGGSSQPQHF. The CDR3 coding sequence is TGTGCCACCAGCATGGGGGGATCGAGTCAGCCCCAGCATTTT.

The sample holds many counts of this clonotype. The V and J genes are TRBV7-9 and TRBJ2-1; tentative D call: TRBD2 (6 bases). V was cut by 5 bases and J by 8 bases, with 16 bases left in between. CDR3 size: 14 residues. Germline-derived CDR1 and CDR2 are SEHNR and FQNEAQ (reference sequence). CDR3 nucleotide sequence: TGTGCCAGCAGCGGGGGGTCGCGTATTGATGAGCAGTTCTTC. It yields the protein CASSGGSRIDEQFF.

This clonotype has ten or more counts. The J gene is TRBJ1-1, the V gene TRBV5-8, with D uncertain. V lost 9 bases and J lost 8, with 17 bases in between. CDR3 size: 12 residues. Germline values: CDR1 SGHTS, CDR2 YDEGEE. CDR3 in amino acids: CATSSAFLEAFF. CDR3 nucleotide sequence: TGTGCCACCTCCAGTGCCTTCTTGGAAGCTTTCTTT. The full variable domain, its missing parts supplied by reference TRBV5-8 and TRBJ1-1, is EAGVTQSPTHLIKTRGQQATLRCSPISGHTSVYWYQQALGLGLQFLLWYDEGEERNRGNFPPRFSGRQFPNYSSELNVNALELEDSALYLCATSSAFLEAFFGQGTRLTVV.

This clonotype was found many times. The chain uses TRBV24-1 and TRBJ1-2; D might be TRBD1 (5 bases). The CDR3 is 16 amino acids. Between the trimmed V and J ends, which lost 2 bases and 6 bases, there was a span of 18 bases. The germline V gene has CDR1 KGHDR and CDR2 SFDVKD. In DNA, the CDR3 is TGTGCCACCAGTGATTACCCCTCGAAGTTGGGGCATGGCTACACCTTC. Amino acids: CATSDYPSKLGHGYTF.

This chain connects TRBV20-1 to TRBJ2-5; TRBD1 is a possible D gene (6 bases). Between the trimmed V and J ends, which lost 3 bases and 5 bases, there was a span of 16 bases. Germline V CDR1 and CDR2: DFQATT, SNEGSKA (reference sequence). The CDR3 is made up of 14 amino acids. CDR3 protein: CSARGPGRGETQYF. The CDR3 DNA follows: TGCAGTGCTAGGGGACCAGGCAGGGGTGAGACCCAGTACTTC.

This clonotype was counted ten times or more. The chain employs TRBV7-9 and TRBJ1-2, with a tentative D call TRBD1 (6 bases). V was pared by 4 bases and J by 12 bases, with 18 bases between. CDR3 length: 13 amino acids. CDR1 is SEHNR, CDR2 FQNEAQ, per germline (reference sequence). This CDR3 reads CASSSPLGRDNTF. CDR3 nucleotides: TGTGCCAGCAGCTCCCCTCTGGGGAGGGACAACACCTTC.

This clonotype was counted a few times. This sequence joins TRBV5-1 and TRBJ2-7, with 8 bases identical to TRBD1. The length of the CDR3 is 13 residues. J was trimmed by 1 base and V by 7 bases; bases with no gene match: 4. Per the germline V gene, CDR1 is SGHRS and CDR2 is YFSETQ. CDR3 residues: CASGDRPSYEQYF. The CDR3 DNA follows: TGCGCCAGCGGGGACAGGCCTTCCTACGAGCAGTACTTC. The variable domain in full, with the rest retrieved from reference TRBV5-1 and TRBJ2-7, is KAGVTQTPRYLIKTRGQQVTLSCSPISGHRSVSWYQQTPGQGLQFLFEYFSETQRNKGNFPGRFSGRQFSNSRSEMNVSTLELGDSALYLCASGDRPSYEQYFGPGTRLTVT.

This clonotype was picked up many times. The CDR3 bases are TGTGCCAGCAGCGTCCCTACAGGGTCCGGGAGAACCACCTACAATGAGCAGTTCTTC. Translation gives CASSVPTGSGRTTYNEQFF. The V call is TRBV11-1, the J call TRBJ2-1; the D gene could be TRBD1 or TRBD2 (6 bases each). Germline V gives CDR1 SGHAT, CDR2 FQDESV (reference sequence). V was trimmed by 5 bases and J by 2 bases, leaving 25 bases between them. The CDR3 extends over 19 amino acids. Based on the CDR3 plus reference TRBV11-1 and TRBJ2-1, the full variable domain is EAEVAQSPRYKITEKSQAVAFWCDPISGHATLYWYRQILGQGPELLVQFQDESVVDDSQLPKDRFSAERLKGVDSTLKIQPAELGDSAMYLCASSVPTGSGRTTYNEQFFGPGTRLTVL.

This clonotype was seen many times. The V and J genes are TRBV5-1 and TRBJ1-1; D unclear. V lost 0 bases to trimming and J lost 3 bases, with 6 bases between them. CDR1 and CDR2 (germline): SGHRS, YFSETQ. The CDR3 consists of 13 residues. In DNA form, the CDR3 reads TGCGCCAGCAGCTTGGGCCCTTACACTGAAGCTTTCTTT. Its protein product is CASSLGPYTEAFF.

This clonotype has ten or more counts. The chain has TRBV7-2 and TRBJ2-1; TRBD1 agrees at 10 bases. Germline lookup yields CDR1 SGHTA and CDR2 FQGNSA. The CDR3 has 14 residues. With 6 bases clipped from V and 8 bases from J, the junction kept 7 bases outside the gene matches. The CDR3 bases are TGTGCCAGCAGGGAGGGACAGGGGTCCGATGAGCAGTTCTTC. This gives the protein CASREGQGSDEQFF.